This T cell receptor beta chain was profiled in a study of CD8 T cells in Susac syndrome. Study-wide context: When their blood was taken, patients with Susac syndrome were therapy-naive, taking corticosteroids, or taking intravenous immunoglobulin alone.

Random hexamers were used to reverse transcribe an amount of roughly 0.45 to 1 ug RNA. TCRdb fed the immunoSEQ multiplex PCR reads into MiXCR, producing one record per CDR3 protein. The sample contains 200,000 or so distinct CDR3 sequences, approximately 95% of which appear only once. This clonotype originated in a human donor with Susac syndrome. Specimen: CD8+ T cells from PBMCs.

CDR3 nucleotides: TGTGCCAGCAGCTTTGATCAAGCTAGCGCGATAGAGACCCAGTACTTC. This encodes CASSFDQASAIETQYF. This chain connects TRBV11-2 to TRBJ2-5; weak D call: TRBD2 (6 bases). The germline gives CDR1 SGHAT, CDR2 FQNNGV. V dropped 3 bases and J dropped 4 bases, with 18 bases sitting between them. This CDR3 is built from 16 residues.